This T cell receptor beta chain was sequenced during a study of control samples from healthy donors and cancer patients. V was cut by 3 bases and J by 5 bases, with 7 bases left in between. This CDR3 contains 12 residues. The germline CDR1 and CDR2 sequences are PRHDT and FYEKMQ (reference sequence). The assay was immunoSEQ multiplex PCR, and TCRdb's table has in-frame clones only and misses some. Among 140,000 to 150,000 clones listed, approximately 93% were seen once. Material: blood. This rearrangement joins TRBV13 to TRBJ1-1, with D unclear. This sequence was found in a man aged 18 to 29 in good health. The CDR3 DNA follows: TGTGCCAGCAGCTTCGGTAGAACTGAAGCTTTCTTT. Protein product: CASSFGRTEAFF.